A selection of T cell receptor beta chains follows, all from one sample in a study of shared clonotypes between healthy human individuals. This table comes from immunoSEQ multiplex PCR, and its TCRdb copy is limited to in-frame clones, with some not included. The sample includes around 2,000,000 clones, about 93% of them seen just once. Sequenced sample: naive CD8+ T cells from PBMCs. The source is a man aged 18 to 29 in good health. Some clones in this sample may be carry-over from other donors' samples. The CDR3 runs from the conserved cysteine through the conserved F or W. The D gene is left open where the match is weak. Expanded clones are given a class, and other clones once, few, many or no size at all.

DNA | CDR3 | V | D | size | J
TGTGCCATCAGTGAGTCAAGGGGACAGGGGGCGTACTATGGCTACACCTTC | CAISESRGQGAYYGYTF | TRBV10-3 | TRBD1 | NA | TRBJ1-2
TGTGCCAGCAGCTGGCCTACGGCAGGTCCCGCCTACGAGCAGTACTTC | CASSWPTAGPAYEQYF | TRBV7-9 | NA | NA | TRBJ2-7
TGTGCCAGCAGTTACTACGGAGTAGCGTACGAGCAGTACTTC | CASSYYGVAYEQYF | TRBV6-5 | NA | NA | TRBJ2-7
TGTGCCAGCAGTTTAACGCCGGGGACAGGGGGAACCGGGGAGCTGTTTTTT | CASSLTPGTGGTGELFF | TRBV27 | TRBD1 | NA | TRBJ2-2
TGTGCCAGCAGCGTAGGTGGAGGGACTAGCGGGACCACCGGGGAGCTGTTTTTT | CASSVGGGTSGTTGELFF | TRBV9 | TRBD2 | once | TRBJ2-2
TGTGCCAGTAGTATTCGGTATACCTCCTACAATGAGCAGTTCTTC | CASSIRYTSYNEQFF | TRBV19 | NA | NA | TRBJ2-1
TGTGCCAGCAGCAGGGGACTAGCGGGAGTAATCAATGAGCAGTTCTTC | CASSRGLAGVINEQFF | TRBV7-2 | TRBD2 | NA | TRBJ2-1
TGTGCCAGCAGTTACTCGAACCCCCCCTGGGCCAACGTCCTGACTTTC | CASSYSNPPWANVLTF | TRBV6-5 | NA | NA | TRBJ2-6
TGTGCCTGGAGATTTGGAGGAGGGGGCGGTGGCTACACCTTC | CAWRFGGGGGGYTF | TRBV30 | TRBD1 | NA | TRBJ1-2
TGTGCCAGCAGTTTAACTGGGGGGGGTCAGCCCCAGCATTTT | CASSLTGGGQPQHF | TRBV27 | NA | NA | TRBJ1-5
TGCGCCAGCAGCTCGCTCACAGGGGCAGAGTACTTC | CASSSLTGAEYF | TRBV4-1 | TRBD1 | NA | TRBJ2-5
TGTGCCAGCAGTTTGGCAGGGGGGGTAGGCTATGGCTACACCTTC | CASSLAGGVGYGYTF | TRBV27 | TRBD1 | NA | TRBJ1-2
TGCGCCAGCAGCTTGTGGGCGGGAGGCTACAATGAGCAGTTCTTC | CASSLWAGGYNEQFF | TRBV5-1 | TRBD2 | NA | TRBJ2-1
TGTGCCAGCAGTCCCAATATCATGGGGACTGAAGCTTTCTTT | CASSPNIMGTEAFF | TRBV27 | NA | NA | TRBJ1-1
TGTGCCAGCAGCGTAGCCAAGACTGGGACCCTGAACACCGGGGAGCTGTTTTTT | CASSVAKTGTLNTGELFF | TRBV9 | NA | NA | TRBJ2-2
TGCGCCAGCAGTGGGCGAGCGGGAGCAACCTACGAGCAGTACTTC | CASSGRAGATYEQYF | TRBV10-1 | TRBD2 | once | TRBJ2-7
TGTGCCAGCAGTTTAGGGACAGGGTGGAATGAGCAGTTCTTC | CASSLGTGWNEQFF | TRBV27 | TRBD1 | NA | TRBJ2-1
TGTGCCAGCAGTCCCGGGACTAGCCCCTACAATGAGCAGTTCTTC | CASSPGTSPYNEQFF | TRBV28 | TRBD2 | NA | TRBJ2-1
TGTGCCATCAGTGAAAAGGGAGGGCCCAATGAAAAACTGTTTTTT | CAISEKGGPNEKLFF | TRBV10-3 | NA | NA | TRBJ1-4
TGTGCCAGCAGTGGAACAGGGGGTAGCAATCAGCCCCAGCATTTT | CASSGTGGSNQPQHF | TRBV28 | TRBD1 | NA | TRBJ1-5
TGTGCCAGCAGCGCCCACGGGACAGGGAACACCGGGGAGCTGTTTTTT | CASSAHGTGNTGELFF | TRBV9 | TRBD1 | NA | TRBJ2-2
TGTGCCAGCAGTACTACGGACAGGGGATATCAGCCCCAGCATTTT | CASSTTDRGYQPQHF | TRBV28 | TRBD1 | NA | TRBJ1-5
TGTGCCAGCAGTCCGCGGACGGGTACCTACGAGCAGTACTTC | CASSPRTGTYEQYF | TRBV9 | NA | once | TRBJ2-7
TGTGCCAGTAGTATGGGTAACACCGGGGAGCTGTTTTTT | CASSMGNTGELFF | TRBV19 | NA | NA | TRBJ2-2
TGTGCCAGCAGTTATGTGGGGACAGGGGGATACGAGCAGTACTTC | CASSYVGTGGYEQYF | TRBV6-5 | TRBD1 | once | TRBJ2-7
TGTGCCAGCAGTCGCAGGGCGTCCACAGATACGCAGTATTTT | CASSRRASTDTQYF | TRBV27 | NA | NA | TRBJ2-3
TGTGCCAGCAGCGGACTAGCGGGACCACCCTACTACGAGCAGTACTTC | CASSGLAGPPYYEQYF | TRBV6-6 | TRBD2 | once | TRBJ2-7
TGTGCCAGTACCCCCAGTCCTAGCGGGTTCTACAATGAGCAGTTCTTC | CASTPSPSGFYNEQFF | TRBV19 | TRBD2 | NA | TRBJ2-1
TGTGCCAGCAGTTTATCGGGGGATTTTGGCTACACCTTC | CASSLSGDFGYTF | TRBV28 | NA | NA | TRBJ1-2
TGTGCCAGCAGGATTTCGACTAGCGGAACTTACGAGCAGTACTTC | CASRISTSGTYEQYF | TRBV27 | TRBD2 | NA | TRBJ2-7
TGTGCCAGCAGCAGCCTCAGGGGAGGAAATGAGCAGTTCTTC | CASSSLRGGNEQFF | TRBV11-3 | NA | NA | TRBJ2-1
TGTGCCAGCAGTGACGTTCGGGGGCCCCTGGATACGCAGTATTTT | CASSDVRGPLDTQYF | TRBV25-1 | NA | NA | TRBJ2-3
TGTGCCAGTAGTTTAGCCAGGGGGGGAACTTACAATGAGCAGTTCTTC | CASSLARGGTYNEQFF | TRBV19 | NA | NA | TRBJ2-1
TGTGCCAGCAGTTCAGGACAGCTGAACACTGAAGCTTTCTTT | CASSSGQLNTEAFF | TRBV28 | NA | once | TRBJ1-1
TGTGCCAGCAGCAGTCTTTATGAAGCTTTCTTT | CASSSLYEAFF | TRBV7-8 | NA | NA | TRBJ1-1
TGTGCCAGCAGTTGGTTGGGCTGGCACGAGCAGTACTTC | CASSWLGWHEQYF | TRBV7-9 | NA | once | TRBJ2-7
TGTGCCAGTAGGCCGACAGGGGGGCTTAGTAATGAGCAGTTCTTC | CASRPTGGLSNEQFF | TRBV19 | TRBD1 | NA | TRBJ2-1
TGTGCCAGCAACAGGTTGGGGTGGGGGTCGGGGGAGGCCGGGGAGCTGTTTTTT | CASNRLGWGSGEAGELFF | TRBV27 | NA | once | TRBJ2-2
TGTGCCAGCAGCCGAAGGTTGACTAGCGGGAGTAATACGGAAGCTACCGGGGAGCTGTTTTTT | CASSRRLTSGSNTEATGELFF | TRBV7-6 | TRBD2 | NA | TRBJ2-2
TGTGCCGTAACCGGGACTAGCGGGTTTAAAGGCAATGAGCAGTTCTTC | CAVTGTSGFKGNEQFF | TRBV7-9 | TRBD2 | NA | TRBJ2-1
TGTGCCAGCAGTTCCCACAGGGTAGTTGGAGGCTACACCTTC | CASSSHRVVGGYTF | TRBV27 | NA | NA | TRBJ1-2
TGTGCCAGCATAGTCCTAGCGGACTACGAGCAGTACTTC | CASIVLADYEQYF | TRBV2 | TRBD2 | NA | TRBJ2-7
TGCGCCAGCAGCCCCCGGCAAGGACAGAACACTGAAGCTTTCTTT | CASSPRQGQNTEAFF | TRBV4-1 | NA | NA | TRBJ1-1
TGTGCCAGCAGATGGGGCAGGGGCACTGAAGCTTTCTTT | CASRWGRGTEAFF | TRBV28 | NA | few | TRBJ1-1
TGTGCCAGCAGCCAAGTCTCATACCAAGAGACCCAGTACTTC | CASSQVSYQETQYF | TRBV14 | NA | NA | TRBJ2-5